This T cell receptor beta chain stems from a study of post-analysis software for immune sequencing data. Findings and caveats of the study: Patients carried 5 or 6 TRBV segments more frequently than controls did, and TRBV5-6, TRBV5-1 and TRBV20-1 were among them. F-measure co-clustering was strong for batch-matched samples.

Concerning this clonotype itself: Antigen unknown.

Each TCR beta cDNA library carried unique molecular identifiers. The authors obtained about 520,000 cDNA molecules from approximately 0.95 to 9.8 million T cells. TCRdb re-derived calls from the PCR reads in MiXCR, one entry per CDR3 protein. The sample lists hundreds of thousands of distinct CDR3 sequences, roughly three fifths occurring once. The CDR3 totals 14 residues. From germline, CDR1 is ENHRY and CDR2 SYGVKD. V dropped 4 bases and J dropped 7 bases, with 16 bases sitting between them. The sample was blood. The rearrangement joins TRBV10-3 to TRBJ1-2; D is uncertain. The sequence came from a girl aged 2 to 9 with multiple sclerosis. In DNA, the CDR3 is TGTGCCATCAGTGGAAGTTTCGACAAGACTGGCTACACCTTC. Its translation: CAISGSFDKTGYTF.